The 28 T cell receptor beta chains below come from one sample, sequenced in a study of cytomegalovirus exposure and HLA in healthy donors. With 60 Vbeta and 13 Jbeta primers, the PCR was carried out. Method: immunoSEQ multiplex PCR; TCRdb's copy keeps in-frame clones and lacks some. There are approximately 180,000 clones in the sample; approximately 78% occur only once, and approximately 13% lies in the top ten. The specimen sequenced was PBMCs. The source is a woman aged 50 to 60 in good health and CMV-seropositive.

The chain uses TRBV6-6 and TRBJ1-2, with D tentatively TRBD1 (6 bases). Germline-derived CDR1 and CDR2 are MNHNY and SVGAGI (reference sequence). The CDR3 has 13 residues. Trimming left V 6 bases short and J 8 bases short, with 16 bases between. CDR3 nucleotides: TGTGCCAGCAGCATACCGGGACATAACGGCTACACCTTC. Its protein is CASSIPGHNGYTF.

V and J are TRBV27 and TRBJ1-2; D uncertain. The germline V gene encodes CDR1 MNHEY and CDR2 SMNVEV (reference sequence). Trimming cost V 2 bases and J 4 bases, with 8 bases left between them. The CDR3 has 13 residues. CDR3 nucleotides: TGTGCCAGCAGTTTAGCACGGAGCTATGGCTACACCTTC. Residues: CASSLARSYGYTF.

Concerning this clone itself: Other DNA sequences in the sample encode the same CDR3. The chain is built from TRBV29-1 and TRBJ2-1, with 15 bases that match TRBD2. CDR1 and CDR2 (germline): SQVTM, ANQGSEA. Trimming cost V 5 bases and J 9 bases; bases outside gene matches: 2. CDR3 length equals 13 residues. DNA of the CDR3: TGCAGCGTTCTGGGACTAGCGGGAGGTGAGCAGTTCTTC. Protein sequence: CSVLGLAGGEQFF.

A few counts support this clone. The chain joins TRBV2 to TRBJ2-7; 12 bases are a match to TRBD2. With V trimmed by 8 bases and J by 12 bases, 8 bases remained unmatched. Looked up from germline, CDR1 is SNHLY and CDR2 is FYNNEI. The length of the CDR3 is 12 residues. The CDR3 region is CASYGLAGWWYF. For the CDR3, the DNA is TGTGCCAGCTACGGACTAGCGGGGTGGTGGTACTTC.

The rearrangement joins TRBV5-1 to TRBJ2-7, with D possibly being TRBD1 (5 bases). The CDR3 loop spans 13 amino acids. Per germline, CDR1 SGHRS and CDR2 YFSETQ. V dropped 4 bases and J dropped 2 bases, with 10 bases sitting between them. CDR3 amino acids: CASSPGAAYEQYF. In nucleotides, the CDR3 is TGCGCCAGCAGCCCTGGGGCTGCCTACGAGCAGTACTTC.

The rearrangement uses TRBV19 and TRBJ2-7; 10 bases are shared with TRBD1. Germline-derived CDR1 and CDR2 are LNHDA and SQIVND (reference sequence). Unmatched junction bases numbered 4, after V lost 6 bases and J lost 5 bases. The CDR3 runs 13 residues. The CDR3 loop is CASRGQGTHEQYF. The DNA for the CDR3 is TGTGCCAGTAGGGGACAGGGGACCCACGAGCAGTACTTC.

This sequence joins TRBV6-1 and TRBJ1-2; a weak D match, TRBD1 (6 bases). Per germline, CDR1 MNHNS and CDR2 SASEGT. CDR3 size: 15 residues. V was shortened by 2 bases and J by 5 bases, with 15 bases between the two germline ends. The CDR3 sequence: CASSETMSRGYGYTF. The CDR3 nucleotides read TGTGCCAGCAGTGAAACGATGAGCAGGGGATATGGCTACACCTTC.

V gene TRBV18 combines with J gene TRBJ1-1; D remains unclear. Germline CDR1 is KGHSH and CDR2 is LQKENI. The CDR3 totals 15 residues. V lost 6 bases and J lost 3, with 17 bases in between. The CDR3 sequence is CASSGVEGYDTEAFF. The CDR3 coding sequence is TGTGCCAGCTCCGGAGTTGAGGGCTACGACACTGAAGCTTTCTTT.

This clone came up a few times. The gene calls are TRBV5-1 and TRBJ1-4; 9 bases match TRBD1. The CDR3 contains 17 residues. The V and J ends lost 4 bases and 0 bases, in that order; junction bases with no gene match: 7. Germline CDR1 is SGHRS and CDR2 is YFSETQ. CDR3 protein: CASSQTQGATTNEKLFF. In nucleotides, the CDR3 is TGCGCCAGCAGCCAGACACAGGGGGCGACAACTAATGAAAAACTGTTTTTT. Supplemented by reference TRBV5-1 and TRBJ1-4, the full variable domain reads KAGVTQTPRYLIKTRGQQVTLSCSPISGHRSVSWYQQTPGQGLQFLFEYFSETQRNKGNFPGRFSGRQFSNSRSEMNVSTLELGDSALYLCASSQTQGATTNEKLFFGSGTQLSVL.

The chain is built from TRBV27 and TRBJ2-1; 8 nucleotides agree with TRBD2. Trimming took 6 bases from V and 8 from J; bases not matched to a gene: 12. The CDR3 sequence is 15 residues long. CDR1 is MNHEY and CDR2 is SMNVEV in the germline V gene (reference sequence). The CDR3 sequence is CASSIGTRVQDEQFF. The DNA for the CDR3 is TGTGCCAGCAGCATTGGGACTAGGGTTCAGGATGAGCAGTTCTTC.

The chain is built from TRBV9 and TRBJ2-3, with 8 bases aligning to TRBD2. The CDR3 has 15 residues. The germline V gene has CDR1 SGDLS and CDR2 YYNGEE. V dropped 0 bases and J dropped 2; count of bases not matched to a gene: 2. As DNA, the CDR3 is TGTGCCAGCAGCGTAGTTAGCGGGGTCACAGATACGCAGTATTTT. Translated, it gives CASSVVSGVTDTQYF.

The chain carries TRBV2 and TRBJ2-7, with a weak D call TRBD1 (6 bases). The CDR3 consists of 12 residues. Trimming cost V 6 bases and J 5 bases, with 11 bases left between them. CDR1 and CDR2 from the germline V gene are SNHLY and FYNNEI. The CDR3 nucleotides are TGTGCCAGCAGGACAGGCGGCAACGAGCAGTACTTC. Its translation: CASRTGGNEQYF.

The CDR3 DNA follows: TGTGCCAGCAGTAAGGGACAGTATAATGAAAAACTGTTTTTT. Translated: CASSKGQYNEKLFF. The chain carries TRBV14 and TRBJ1-4; 7 nucleotides line up with TRBD1. The CDR3 loop spans 14 amino acids. V lost 6 bases, J lost 4 bases, and 5 bases stayed unmatched. Germline V gene data show CDR1 as SGHDN and CDR2 as FVKESK.

The CDR3 here is CASSIDRVSTDTQYF. The CDR3, as DNA: TGTGCCAGCAGCATCGACAGGGTTAGCACAGATACGCAGTATTTT. The chain uses TRBV9 and TRBJ2-3, with TRBD1 matching over 7 bases. Germline V gene sequence: CDR1 SGDLS, CDR2 YYNGEE. This CDR3 has 15 amino acids. Trimming removed 4 bases from V and 0 bases from J; junction bases left unmatched: 5.

This clone has just a few counts. V gene TRBV7-6 combines with J gene TRBJ1-1; a possible D gene is TRBD1 (6 bases). V lost 5 bases and J 3 bases, leaving 16 bases between the germline ends. CDR1 and CDR2 from the germline V gene are SGHVS and FNYEAQ. This CDR3 has 15 residues. The CDR3 DNA is TGTGCCAGCAGCCGAAGCCGGGGGGGCCACACTGAAGCTTTCTTT. Amino acid sequence: CASSRSRGGHTEAFF.

V and J are TRBV6-5 and TRBJ2-2; possible D gene TRBD1, 6 bases. The CDR3 totals 15 residues. Trimming removed 3 bases from V and 2 bases from J, with 10 bases in between. The germline gives CDR1 MNHEY, CDR2 SVGAGI. As DNA, the CDR3 is TGTGCCAGCAGTTATATCAGGGGCAACACCGGGGAGCTGTTTTTT. The encoded protein is CASSYIRGNTGELFF.

This clone has only a few counts. The chain couples TRBV2 to TRBJ1-5; D unresolved. Germline CDR1 reads SNHLY; CDR2 reads FYNNEI. V lost 5 bases and J 0 bases, leaving 8 bases between the germline ends. The CDR3 extends over 14 amino acids. CDR3 loop: CASSKQNSNQPQHF. The CDR3 coding sequence is TGTGCCAGCAGTAAACAGAATAGCAATCAGCCCCAGCATTTT.

The chain links TRBV9 to TRBJ2-3; the match to TRBD2 covers 14 bases. In germline, CDR1 is SGDLS, CDR2 YYNGEE. CDR3 length equals 16 residues. J lost 6 bases, V lost 4 bases, and 7 bases had no gene match. DNA for the CDR3: TGTGCCAGCAGCACGACTAGCGGGGGGGCGGGTGATACGCAGTATTTT. Protein product: CASSTTSGGAGDTQYF.

The DNA of the CDR3 is TGCGCCAGCAGCCCGGGGTCCTCGAACACTGAAGCTTTCTTT. It yields the protein CASSPGSSNTEAFF. V usage is TRBV5-1 and J usage is TRBJ1-1; D gene uncertain. The length of the CDR3 is 14 residues. V lost 4 bases and J 1 base, leaving 11 bases between the germline ends. Germline CDR1 is SGHRS and CDR2 is YFSETQ.

The chain combines TRBV5-6 with TRBJ2-2, with 7 positions matching TRBD2. J was trimmed by 4 bases and V by 4 bases; bases with no gene match: 16. The CDR3 is 18 residues long. The germline V gene encodes CDR1 SGHDT and CDR2 YYEEEE. This chain's CDR3 is CASSTTGGGFRSTGELFF. CDR3 sequence (DNA): TGTGCCAGCAGCACCACTGGGGGGGGTTTTAGAAGCACCGGGGAGCTGTTTTTT.

This chain links TRBV9 with TRBJ2-6, with D perhaps TRBD2 (6 bases). The V end lost 0 bases, the J end lost 3 bases, and 10 bases lay between the germline ends. CDR1 and CDR2 from the germline V gene are SGDLS and YYNGEE. The CDR3 runs to 16 residues. The CDR3 DNA follows: TGTGCCAGCAGCGTAGGGAGGGGAAGTGGGGCCAACGTCCTGACTTTC. Translating it yields CASSVGRGSGANVLTF.

The J gene is TRBJ2-1, the V gene TRBV6-4; D unclear. Germline values: CDR1 MRHNA, CDR2 SNTAGT. This CDR3 is built from 11 residues. Trimming cost V 10 bases and J 6 bases, with 10 bases left between them. CDR3 in amino acids: CATRLGNEQFF. CDR3 in DNA: TGTGCCACCCGACTGGGCAATGAGCAGTTCTTC.

The CDR3, as DNA: TGTGCCAGCAGCATGACAGGGGTTGGGAATCAGCCCCAGCATTTT. Translated: CASSMTGVGNQPQHF. The gene calls are TRBV11-2 and TRBJ1-5; 8 nucleotides match TRBD1. This CDR3 region has 15 residues. V shed 5 bases and J 4 bases; nucleotides not matched to a gene: 7. CDR1 SGHAT and CDR2 FQNNGV come from the germline V gene.

This sequence joins TRBV20-1 and TRBJ2-3; 7 positions agree with TRBD2. J lost 6 bases, V lost 3 bases, and 0 bases had no gene match. Germline CDR1 is DFQATT and CDR2 is SNEGSKA (reference sequence). The CDR3 is made up of 11 amino acids. The CDR3 is CSARGGDTQYF. The CDR3 nucleotides are TGCAGTGCTAGGGGGGGGGATACGCAGTATTTT.

The CDR3 here is CASSRAGTNTGELFF. In DNA form, the CDR3 reads TGTGCCAGTAGTAGGGCGGGGACGAACACCGGGGAGCTGTTTTTT. V gene TRBV19 combines with J gene TRBJ2-2; a possible D gene is TRBD2 (6 bases). Germline lookup yields CDR1 LNHDA and CDR2 SQIVND (reference sequence). V dropped 4 bases and J dropped 0 bases, with 9 bases sitting between them. There are 15 residues in the CDR3.

The V and J genes are TRBV30 and TRBJ1-5; 9 bases are shared with TRBD1. The ends lost 5 bases at V and 3 bases at J; junction bases unmatched: 2. The germline V gene encodes CDR1 GTSNPN and CDR2 SVGIG (reference sequence). The CDR3 totals 13 residues. CDR3 residues: CAWGQGNNQPQHF. CDR3 coding DNA: TGTGCCTGGGGACAGGGGAACAATCAGCCCCAGCATTTT.

The chain recombines TRBV5-6 with TRBJ2-4, with 7 nucleotides matching TRBD1. Trimming took 4 bases from V and 2 from J; bases not matched to a gene: 3. The CDR3 has 14 amino acids. Germline CDR1 and CDR2: SGHDT and YYEEEE. In DNA, the CDR3 is TGTGCCAGCAGCGAGGGGGCCCCCAAAAACATTCAGTACTTC. Translation: CASSEGAPKNIQYF.

The chain has TRBV5-5 and TRBJ1-2; D gene ambiguous. Trimming pared 4 bases from V and 2 bases from J, leaving 15 bases between. The CDR3 sequence is 15 residues long. From germline, CDR1 is SGHKS and CDR2 YYEKEE (reference sequence). The CDR3 spells CASSTTEILNYGYTF. CDR3 sequence (DNA): TGTGCCAGCAGCACCACGGAGATTTTGAACTATGGCTACACCTTC.